This TCR beta chain was identified in a study of PD-1 blockade in classical Hodgkin lymphoma. Regarding time point: cycle 4 day 1 (C4D1), after around six weeks of nivolumab. With no exception, relapse followed autologous stem cell transplantation in all patients, and brentuximab vedotin exposure varied. Purified CD4+ T cells were obtained from thawed PBMCs through magnetic negative selection. Some clones are missing from TCRdb's copy, which holds only in-frame ones; the method was immunoSEQ multiplex PCR. The sample has tens of thousands of clones; approximately 90% are singletons. The sample in question was CD4+ T cells from blood, obtained before the fourth cycle of nivolumab. This sequence originates from a human donor with classical Hodgkin lymphoma.

The chain's CDR3 is CAWSVSRRTASSYNEQFF. In DNA, the CDR3 is TGTGCCTGGAGTGTATCCCGCCGGACAGCGAGCTCCTACAATGAGCAGTTCTTC. V is TRBV30 and J is TRBJ2-1, with D possibly being TRBD1 (6 bases). CDR1 is GTSNPN and CDR2 is SVGIG in the germline V gene (reference sequence). The CDR3 spans 18 residues. Trimming stripped 0 bases from V and 0 bases from J, with 18 bases between.